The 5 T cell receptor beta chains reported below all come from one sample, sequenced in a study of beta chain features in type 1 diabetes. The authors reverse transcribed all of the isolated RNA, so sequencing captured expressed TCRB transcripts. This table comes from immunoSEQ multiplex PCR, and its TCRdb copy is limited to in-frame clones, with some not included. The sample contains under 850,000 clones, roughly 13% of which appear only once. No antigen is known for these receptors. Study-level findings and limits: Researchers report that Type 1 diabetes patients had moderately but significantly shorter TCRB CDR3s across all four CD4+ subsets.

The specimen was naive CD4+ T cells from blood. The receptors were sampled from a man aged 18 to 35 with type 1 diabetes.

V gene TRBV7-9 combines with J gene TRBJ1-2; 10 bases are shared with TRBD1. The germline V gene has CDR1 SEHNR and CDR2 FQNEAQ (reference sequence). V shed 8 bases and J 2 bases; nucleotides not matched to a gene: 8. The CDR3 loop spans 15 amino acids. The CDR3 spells CASQQGDRGNYGYTF. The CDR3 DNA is TGTGCCAGCCAGCAGGGGGACAGGGGCAACTATGGCTACACCTTC.

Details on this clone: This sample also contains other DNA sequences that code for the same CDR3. CDR3 in DNA: TGTGCCAGCAGCCCGCAGGGGAACACTGAAGCTTTCTTT. It codes for CASSPQGNTEAFF. V is TRBV7-9 and J is TRBJ1-1, with D tentatively TRBD1 (5 bases). This CDR3 spans 13 amino acids. V lost 5 bases and J 1 base, leaving 8 bases between the germline ends. CDR1 and CDR2 from the germline V gene are SEHNR and FQNEAQ (reference sequence).

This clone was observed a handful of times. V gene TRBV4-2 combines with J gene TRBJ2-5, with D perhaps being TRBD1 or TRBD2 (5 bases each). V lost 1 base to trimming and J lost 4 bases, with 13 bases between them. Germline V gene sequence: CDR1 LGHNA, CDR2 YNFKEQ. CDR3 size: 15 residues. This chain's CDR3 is CASSQGGPRGETQYF. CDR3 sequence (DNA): TGTGCCAGCAGCCAAGGGGGACCCCGGGGAGAGACCCAGTACTTC.

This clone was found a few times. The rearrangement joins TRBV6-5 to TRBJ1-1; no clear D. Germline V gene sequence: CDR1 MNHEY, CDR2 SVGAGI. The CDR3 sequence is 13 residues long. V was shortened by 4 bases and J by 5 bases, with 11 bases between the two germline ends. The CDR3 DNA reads TGTGCCAGCAGTTTTTACCAGAGGACTGAAGCTTTCTTT. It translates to CASSFYQRTEAFF.

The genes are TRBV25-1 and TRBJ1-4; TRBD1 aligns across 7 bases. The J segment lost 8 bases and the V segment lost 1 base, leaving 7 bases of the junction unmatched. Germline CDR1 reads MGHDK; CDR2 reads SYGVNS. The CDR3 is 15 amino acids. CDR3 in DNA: TGTGCCAGCAGTGAATCAGAGGGGGCGAAGGAAAAACTGTTTTTT. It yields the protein CASSESEGAKEKLFF.